These 25 T cell receptor beta chains were all obtained from the same sample, sequenced in a study of PD-1 blockade in classical Hodgkin lymphoma. Sequenced by immunoSEQ multiplex PCR; TCRdb stores in-frame clones only, minus some. The repertoire holds some 23,000 clones, 60% to 80% seen once, with about 3.3% in the top ten. No patient escaped relapse after autologous stem cell transplantation, and brentuximab vedotin exposure varied. The specimen was peripheral blood mononuclear cells (PBMCs), collected at baseline. These receptors all stem from a human donor with classical Hodgkin lymphoma.

This chain joins TRBV2 and TRBJ2-1; 7 bases fit TRBD2. The trim removed 8 bases at V and 6 bases at J, leaving 7 bases unmatched. Germline V gene sequence: CDR1 SNHLY, CDR2 FYNNEI. The CDR3 spans 13 residues. The CDR3 DNA follows: TGTGCCAGCGGAATGGGCGGGGGCAATGAGCAGTTCTTC. This sequence encodes CASGMGGGNEQFF.

The chain employs TRBV28 and TRBJ2-7; D unclear. The CDR3 loop spans 16 amino acids. Trimming took 6 bases from V and 4 from J, leaving 22 bases between them. Per germline, CDR1 MDHEN and CDR2 SYDVKM. CDR3 sequence reads: CASSPPPGWGTYEQYF. The CDR3 nucleotides read TGTGCCAGCAGCCCCCCGCCCGGGTGGGGAACGTACGAGCAGTACTTC.

The chain is built from TRBV6-6 and TRBJ2-1; 12 nucleotides line up with TRBD1. V was clipped by 9 bases and J by 8 bases; unmatched bases: 11. Germline V gene sequence: CDR1 MNHNY, CDR2 SVGAGI (reference sequence). CDR3 length: 15 residues. CDR3 sequence: CASSRVGTGGDEQFF. Here the CDR3 DNA reads TGTGCCAGTTCCCGAGTCGGGACAGGGGGCGATGAGCAGTTCTTC.

The chain combines TRBV30 with TRBJ1-6; no clear D gene. The germline V gene encodes CDR1 GTSNPN and CDR2 SVGIG (reference sequence). This CDR3 is built from 13 residues. The V and J ends lost 3 bases and 9 bases respectively, with 12 bases between them. CDR3 sequence reads: CAWRDSSSSPLHF. CDR3 bases: TGTGCCTGGAGGGACTCCAGTTCTTCACCCCTCCACTTT.

The chain has TRBV7-9 and TRBJ1-2, with D maybe TRBD1 (5 bases). Germline CDR1 and CDR2: SEHNR and FQNEAQ (reference sequence). The CDR3 runs to 14 residues. The V end was cut by 2 bases, the J end by 6 bases, with 13 bases between. The CDR3 region has the DNA TGTGCCAGCAGCTTACACCCGGGACGGGATGGCTACACCTTC. It encodes CASSLHPGRDGYTF.

CDR3 sequence (DNA): TGTGCCAGCAGTGAATTCGGAAGGACTCAGCCCCAGCATTTT. This translates into CASSEFGRTQPQHF. The V gene is TRBV25-1, the J gene TRBJ1-5; no definite D call. Germline loops: CDR1 MGHDK, CDR2 SYGVNS. The CDR3 has 14 residues. V gave up 1 base and J gave up 6 bases, with 10 bases separating them. Filled out from reference TRBV25-1 and TRBJ1-5, the complete variable domain reads EADIYQTPRYLVIGTGKKITLECSQTMGHDKMYWYQQDPGMELHLIHYSYGVNSTEKGDLSSESTVSRIRTEHFPLTLESARPSHTSQYLCASSEFGRTQPQHFGDGTRLSIL.

The rearrangement links TRBV27 to TRBJ2-1, with D perhaps given as TRBD1 or TRBD2 (5 bases each). The germline gives CDR1 MNHEY, CDR2 SMNVEV (reference sequence). The CDR3 consists of 16 residues. Trimming took 3 bases from V and 8 from J, leaving 20 bases between them. CDR3 nucleotides: TGTGCCAGCAGTTTGGGGGACCCCATTTGGGGCGATGAGCAGTTCTTC. It yields the protein CASSLGDPIWGDEQFF.

V is TRBV25-1 and J is TRBJ2-7; D perhaps matches TRBD1 (6 bases). The CDR3 covers 13 residues. CDR1 is MGHDK and CDR2 is SYGVNS in the germline V gene. Trimming took 1 base from V and 9 from J, leaving 13 bases between them. Written as DNA, the CDR3 is TGTGCCAGCAGTGAATCAACAGGGAGCCTGCAGTACTTC. Translating gives CASSESTGSLQYF.

This rearrangement joins TRBV5-1 to TRBJ1-1; D gene ambiguous. This CDR3 has 13 residues. V lost 0 bases, J lost 4 bases, and 7 bases lay in between. Germline V lookup: CDR1 SGHRS, CDR2 YFSETQ. CDR3 in amino acids: CASSLGISTEAFF. The CDR3 DNA is TGCGCCAGCAGCTTGGGCATCTCCACTGAAGCTTTCTTT.

This clone is judged medium-sized. This chain joins TRBV7-8 and TRBJ1-6, with 9 nucleotides matching TRBD1. This CDR3 has 15 residues. Germline CDR1 reads SGHVS; CDR2 reads FQNEAQ. V lost 4 bases, J lost 7 bases, and 5 bases stayed unmatched. The CDR3 reads CASSYSGTGNSPLHF. In DNA, the CDR3 is TGTGCCAGCAGCTATTCCGGGACAGGGAATTCACCCCTCCACTTT.

A remark on this clone: One end of the junction fails to match germline, which may point to a read error. This sequence joins TRBV7-8 and TRBJ2-1, with 7 bases fitting TRBD1. The CDR3 length is 14 residues. Germline CDR1 reads SGHVS; CDR2 reads FQNEAQ. The CDR3 loop is CASSLRDSYNKQFF. The CDR3 DNA is TGTGCCAGCAGCCTTCGGGACAGTTACAATAAGCAGTTCTTC.

The J gene is TRBJ2-2, the V gene TRBV7-2; D is uncertain. Germline loops: CDR1 SGHTA, CDR2 FQGNSA. The V and J ends lost 5 bases and 4 bases respectively, with 14 bases between them. The CDR3 loop spans 15 amino acids. The DNA for the CDR3 is TGTGCCAGCAGCCTAACAGCAAAAGGCACCGGGGAGCTGTTTTTT. Translating it yields CASSLTAKGTGELFF. Looking up the rest from reference TRBV7-2 and TRBJ2-2 gives the full variable domain: GAGVSQSPSNKVTEKGKDVELRCDPISGHTALYWYRQSLGQGLEFLIYFQGNSAPDKSGLPSDRFSAERTGGSVSTLTIQRTQQEDSAVYLCASSLTAKGTGELFFGEGSRLTVL.

This clone showed up just once. V gene TRBV2 combines with J gene TRBJ2-6; D unresolved. The CDR3 sequence is 17 residues long. The germline CDR1 and CDR2 sequences are SNHLY and FYNNEI. V lost 5 bases and J lost 5, with 19 bases in between. In nucleotides, the CDR3 is TGTGCCAGCAGTTGGGCTGCGATACAAAGTCGGGCCAACGTCCTGACTTTC. It yields the protein CASSWAAIQSRANVLTF.

This chain connects TRBV28 to TRBJ1-4; D gene unclear. The CDR3 consists of 15 residues. CDR1 MDHEN and CDR2 SYDVKM come from the germline V gene. Between the trimmed V and J ends, which lost 9 bases and 1 base, there was a span of 15 bases. CDR3 sequence reads: CASLEGFRTNEKLFF. The CDR3 DNA reads TGTGCCAGTCTGGAGGGATTTCGAACTAATGAAAAACTGTTTTTT.

This chain links TRBV7-9 with TRBJ2-3; D is unclear. Trimming shortened V by 8 bases and J by 5 bases, and 11 bases separated the two germline ends. Germline V gene data show CDR1 as SEHNR and CDR2 as FQNEAQ (reference sequence). The CDR3 has 12 amino acids. CDR3 in amino acids: CASSSRRDTQYF. DNA of the CDR3: TGTGCCAGCTCCTCGAGAAGAGATACGCAGTATTTT.

The genes are TRBV28 and TRBJ1-6; 8 nucleotides agree with TRBD1. Trimming cost V 4 bases and J 4 bases; bases outside gene matches: 6. Germline V gives CDR1 MDHEN, CDR2 SYDVKM. The CDR3 sequence is 16 residues long. CDR3 loop: CASSSTGTGYNSPLHF. The CDR3 bases are TGTGCCAGCAGTTCGACGGGGACAGGTTATAATTCACCCCTCCACTTT.

This clone was seen a handful of times. The rearrangement links TRBV4-1 to TRBJ1-5, with a possible D match to TRBD1 (5 bases). Trimming pared 1 base from V and 7 bases from J, leaving 14 bases between. This CDR3 spans 15 amino acids. Germline-derived CDR1 and CDR2 are MGHRA and YSYEKL. For the CDR3, the DNA is TGCGCCAGCAGCCAAGGGGGGTCCCAGGGCCAGCCCCAGCATTTT. It is translated as CASSQGGSQGQPQHF.

The chain combines TRBV28 with TRBJ1-2; possible D gene TRBD1, 5 bases. The germline V and J ends were trimmed by 7 bases and 8 bases, with 29 bases remaining between them. CDR3 length equals 17 residues. Germline V gene data show CDR1 as MDHEN and CDR2 as SYDVKM. In DNA, the CDR3 is TGTGCCAGCACCATAATGGGCACGAGGGGAGTTTTAGCCGGCTACACCTTC. Translation: CASTIMGTRGVLAGYTF.

V usage is TRBV7-2 and J usage is TRBJ2-1, with unresolved D. This CDR3 has 12 residues. With 6 bases removed from V and 9 bases from J, the gap between germline ends came to 12 bases. CDR1 is SGHTA, CDR2 FQGNSA, per germline. This CDR3 reads CASRHATREQFF. CDR3 bases: TGTGCCAGCAGGCACGCAACGCGTGAGCAGTTCTTC.

The chain uses TRBV7-9 and TRBJ2-6; D is perhaps TRBD1 (5 bases). The CDR3 consists of 14 residues. V was pared by 6 bases and J by 0 bases, with 6 bases between. Germline CDR1 is SEHNR and CDR2 is FQNEAQ (reference sequence). CDR3 sequence (DNA): TGTGCCAGCAGAGACAGCTCTGGGGCCAACGTCCTGACTTTC. Translating gives CASRDSSGANVLTF.

By frequency in the sample, this clone is medium-sized. This sequence joins TRBV7-9 and TRBJ1-3, with 8 positions matching TRBD1. Unmatched junction bases numbered 8, after V lost 4 bases and J lost 0 bases. The CDR3 runs 17 residues. Germline V gene sequence: CDR1 SEHNR, CDR2 FQNEAQ (reference sequence). CDR3 sequence (DNA): TGTGCCAGCAGCTGGTCCCGGGACAGGAGCTCTGGAAACACCATATATTTT. Translated: CASSWSRDRSSGNTIYF.

The chain recombines TRBV5-1 with TRBJ2-3; D is perhaps TRBD1 (6 bases). CDR1 is SGHRS, CDR2 YFSETQ, per germline. V lost 1 base and J lost 3, with 15 bases in between. CDR3 length equals 16 residues. CDR3 sequence (DNA): TGCGCCAGCAGCTTGTTGCCAGGGGCCAGAACAGATACGCAGTATTTT. Translated, it gives CASSLLPGARTDTQYF.

This clone was counted between two and nine times. In DNA, the CDR3 is TGTGCCAGCAGTTCTAGCGGGGGGATCTATGAGCAGTTCTTC. Encoded protein: CASSSSGGIYEQFF. The chain couples TRBV27 to TRBJ2-1, with 11 bases aligning to TRBD2. Trimming removed 4 bases from V and 8 bases from J; junction bases left unmatched: 4. Germline loops: CDR1 MNHEY, CDR2 SMNVEV (reference sequence). This CDR3 contains 14 residues.

The rearrangement links TRBV4-3 to TRBJ1-1; no firm D call. The CDR3 extends over 17 amino acids. V was clipped by 3 bases and J by 1 base, with 18 bases between them. The V gene's germline CDR1 is LGHNA and CDR2 YSLEER. The CDR3 here is CASSHQRMEVRNTEAFF. The CDR3 DNA follows: TGCGCCAGCAGCCACCAAAGAATGGAGGTAAGGAACACTGAAGCTTTCTTT.

The chain carries TRBV5-1 and TRBJ2-1; the D gene is possibly TRBD1 (5 bases). From germline, CDR1 is SGHRS and CDR2 YFSETQ. The germline V and J ends were trimmed by 0 bases and 0 bases, with 13 bases remaining between them. This CDR3 is 17 amino acids long. The CDR3 sequence is CASSLGGVESSYNEQFF. CDR3 nucleotides: TGCGCCAGCAGCTTGGGGGGCGTCGAAAGCTCCTACAATGAGCAGTTCTTC.